The 6 T cell receptor beta chains given below trace back to one sample, sequenced in a study of T cell responses to AZD1222 COVID-19 vaccine. TCRdb's copy holds only in-frame clones and misses some; the assay was immunoSEQ multiplex PCR. The sample lists about 140,000 clones; around 92% were seen once. This specimen was peripheral blood, taken on day 0 of AZD1222 vaccination. The receptors were sampled from an adult in good health.

This clone came up once. The chain is built from TRBV25-1 and TRBJ2-3; D is undetermined. Germline CDR1 is MGHDK and CDR2 is SYGVNS. There are 15 residues in the CDR3. With 4 bases removed from V and 6 bases from J, the gap between germline ends came to 17 bases. In DNA form, the CDR3 reads TGTGCCAGCAGTGCGGGCACCCTGAACGGGGATACGCAGTATTTT. This encodes CASSAGTLNGDTQYF. The entire variable domain, with the rest obtained from reference TRBV25-1 and TRBJ2-3, is as follows: EADIYQTPRYLVIGTGKKITLECSQTMGHDKMYWYQQDPGMELHLIHYSYGVNSTEKGDLSSESTVSRIRTEHFPLTLESARPSHTSQYLCASSAGTLNGDTQYFGPGTRLTVL.

The chain links TRBV6-5 to TRBJ1-3, with D unclear. CDR1 and CDR2 (germline): MNHEY, SVGAGI. The CDR3 has 14 residues. V was pared by 8 bases and J by 5 bases, with 16 bases between. CDR3 sequence: CASFPSGQRNTIYF. The CDR3, as DNA: TGTGCCAGCTTCCCCTCAGGCCAGAGAAACACCATATATTTT.

This clone was seen a single time. The genes are TRBV5-4 and TRBJ1-2; D is unclear. CDR3 length: 13 amino acids. Trimming shortened V by 1 base and J by 5 bases, and 9 bases separated the two germline ends. Germline CDR1 SGHNT, CDR2 YYREEE (reference sequence). CDR3 loop: CASSLWQEYGYTF. The CDR3 DNA reads TGTGCCAGCAGCTTGTGGCAGGAGTATGGCTACACCTTC.

The rearrangement links TRBV16 to TRBJ2-7; 7 positions agree with TRBD2. The germline V gene encodes CDR1 KGHSY and CDR2 FQNENV. V trimming: 4 bases; J trimming: 7 bases; junction bases outside the gene matches: 7. The CDR3 runs to 13 residues. The CDR3 protein is CASSLSGIREQYF. DNA of the CDR3: TGTGCCAGCAGCCTCAGCGGGATACGGGAGCAGTACTTC. The complete variable domain, with remaining parts taken from reference TRBV16 and TRBJ2-7, reads GEEVAQTPKHLVRGEGQKAKLYCAPIKGHSYVFWYQQVLKNEFKFLISFQNENVFDETGMPKERFSAKCLPNSPCSLEIQATKLEDSAVYFCASSLSGIREQYFGPGTRLTVT.

This sequence joins TRBV19 and TRBJ1-5; D unclear. V was shortened by 7 bases and J by 4 bases, with 14 bases between the two germline ends. CDR1 LNHDA and CDR2 SQIVND come from the germline V gene (reference sequence). The CDR3 extends over 14 amino acids. The CDR3 region is CASTPIDENQPQHF. In DNA, the CDR3 is TGTGCCAGTACCCCGATTGACGAAAATCAGCCCCAGCATTTT.

V gene TRBV14 combines with J gene TRBJ2-5; TRBD2 matches 9 bases. Germline lookup yields CDR1 SGHDN and CDR2 FVKESK. This CDR3 has 18 amino acids. The ends lost 0 bases at V and 1 base at J; junction bases unmatched: 9. DNA for the CDR3: TGTGCCAGCAGCCAAGAACAAAGGCTAGCGGGGTTCCAAGAGACCCAGTACTTC. Protein: CASSQEQRLAGFQETQYF.